A single sample gave rise to the 32 T cell receptor beta chains below, sequenced in a study of cytomegalovirus exposure and HLA in healthy donors. PCR primers comprised 60 Vbeta and 13 Jbeta primers. Repertoires were generated with immunoSEQ multiplex PCR, while TCRdb's copy carries only in-frame clones and drops some. The sample lists roughly 120,000 clones; about 73% were seen once. Sequences were obtained from PBMCs. All receptors derive from a woman between 45 and 65 years old in good health and CMV-seropositive.

J is TRBJ2-2 and V is TRBV7-3; TRBD1 matches 10 bases. CDR1 and CDR2 (germline): SGHTA, FQGTGA. The CDR3 spans 17 residues. Trimming cost V 5 bases and J 8 bases; bases outside gene matches: 14. The CDR3 sequence is CASSPATGTGVSGELFF. CDR3 nucleotides: TGTGCCAGCAGCCCCGCAACAGGGACAGGGGTTTCGGGGGAGCTGTTTTTT.

The V and J genes are TRBV7-9 and TRBJ2-5; D perhaps matches TRBD2 (6 bases). Germline CDR1 SEHNR, CDR2 FQNEAQ (reference sequence). Trimming took off 5 bases at V and 1 base at J, with 11 bases between the two ends. The CDR3 is 14 amino acids. DNA of the CDR3: TGTGCCAGCAGCGCAAGACTAGTCCAAGAGACCCAGTACTTC. It encodes CASSARLVQETQYF.

This chain connects TRBV11-2 to TRBJ2-1; 11 nucleotides line up with TRBD2. The CDR3 runs to 16 residues. V gave up 3 bases and J gave up 5 bases; unmatched junction bases: 6. The germline gives CDR1 SGHAT, CDR2 FQNNGV. CDR3 in amino acids: CASSLASGGRNNEQFF. The CDR3 DNA reads as TGTGCCAGCAGCTTGGCTAGCGGGGGGAGGAACAATGAGCAGTTCTTC.

This clone was found a few times. The chain carries TRBV19 and TRBJ1-6; perhaps TRBD1 as D (5 bases). The CDR3 covers 14 residues. The V and J ends lost 8 bases and 7 bases respectively, with 15 bases between them. Germline-derived CDR1 and CDR2 are LNHDA and SQIVND (reference sequence). Written as DNA, the CDR3 is TGTGCCAGTGGGAATAGACAGCCCAATTCACCCCTCCACTTT. It specifies CASGNRQPNSPLHF.

This clone has a handful of counts. This chain connects TRBV2 to TRBJ2-5, with a weak D call TRBD1 (5 bases). The germline gives CDR1 SNHLY, CDR2 FYNNEI. This CDR3 is 14 amino acids long. The V end lost 6 bases, the J end lost 0 bases, and 11 bases lay between the germline ends. The CDR3 loop is CASSLATDQETQYF. The CDR3 DNA reads TGTGCCAGCAGCCTGGCGACAGACCAAGAGACCCAGTACTTC.

CDR3 nucleotides: TGTGCCAGCAGCGAGAGGGGTGGGACAGTACCTGGGGGGAACTATGGCTACACCTTC. Amino acids: CASSERGGTVPGGNYGYTF. J is TRBJ1-2 and V is TRBV9; 7 positions agree with TRBD1. This CDR3 spans 19 amino acids. Germline V CDR1 and CDR2: SGDLS, YYNGEE. The V gene end was trimmed by 3 bases and the J gene end by 2 bases; junction bases not matched to a gene: 19.

The chain couples TRBV2 to TRBJ2-1; D is unresolved. The CDR3 has 12 amino acids. The V end was cut by 2 bases, the J end by 4 bases, with 3 bases between. Germline V CDR1 and CDR2: SNHLY, FYNNEI. This chain's CDR3 is CASSEQYNEQFF. The CDR3 coding sequence is TGTGCCAGCAGTGAACAGTACAATGAGCAGTTCTTC.

The chain combines TRBV7-8 with TRBJ1-5, with 7 bases fitting TRBD1. This CDR3 has 17 residues. J was trimmed by 0 bases and V by 2 bases; bases with no gene match: 7. Germline CDR1 reads SGHVS; CDR2 reads FQNEAQ. CDR3 loop: CASSLYGTDNSNQPQHF. The CDR3 DNA sequence: TGTGCCAGCAGCTTATACGGGACAGATAATAGCAATCAGCCCCAGCATTTT.

This clone was detected once. The chain uses TRBV28 and TRBJ1-4, with 9 nucleotides matching TRBD1. The V gene end was trimmed by 1 base and the J gene end by 4 bases; junction bases not matched to a gene: 4. Germline CDR1 reads MDHEN; CDR2 reads SYDVKM. This CDR3 spans 16 amino acids. CDR3: CASSLSGTGSNEKLFF. Written as DNA, the CDR3 is TGTGCCAGCAGTTTATCCGGGACAGGGAGTAATGAAAAACTGTTTTTT.

The rearrangement links TRBV9 to TRBJ2-2, with D tentatively TRBD1 (6 bases). Germline V gene sequence: CDR1 SGDLS, CDR2 YYNGEE. The CDR3 consists of 16 residues. V was cut by 3 bases and J by 1 base, with 13 bases left in between. The CDR3 region has the DNA TGTGCCAGCAGCGCCAAGGGGGTAGGGAACACCGGGGAGCTGTTTTTT. It specifies CASSAKGVGNTGELFF.

The V and J genes are TRBV30 and TRBJ2-7; TRBD2 is a possible D gene (5 bases). Trimming left V 2 bases short and J 6 bases short, with 14 bases between. The CDR3 length is 13 residues. Germline loops: CDR1 GTSNPN, CDR2 SVGIG (reference sequence). CDR3 residues: CAWSPQTGGEQYF. The CDR3 region has the DNA TGTGCCTGGAGTCCTCAGACCGGAGGCGAGCAGTACTTC.

The V and J genes are TRBV27 and TRBJ1-6; D ambiguous. The CDR3 totals 15 residues. Trimming removed 1 base at V and 6 bases at J, with 10 bases between. Per the germline V gene, CDR1 is MNHEY and CDR2 is SMNVEV (reference sequence). This CDR3 reads CASSLLKAGNSPLHF. For the CDR3, the DNA is TGTGCCAGCAGTTTATTAAAGGCGGGTAATTCACCCCTCCACTTT.

The chain couples TRBV9 to TRBJ2-3, with D tentatively TRBD2 (6 bases). The CDR3 is 16 residues long. The V gene lost 0 bases and the J gene lost 6 bases, with 17 bases spanning the gap. The germline gives CDR1 SGDLS, CDR2 YYNGEE. As DNA, the CDR3 is TGTGCCAGCAGCGTAGTATGGCGGGGAGGTCTTGATACGCAGTATTTT. This encodes CASSVVWRGGLDTQYF.

The chain links TRBV9 to TRBJ2-1; TRBD2 is a possible D gene (6 bases). The V gene lost 2 bases and the J gene lost 8 bases, with 11 bases spanning the gap. The CDR3 contains 13 residues. Germline V gene data show CDR1 as SGDLS and CDR2 as YYNGEE. The CDR3 spells CASSVGRDYEQFF. The CDR3 region has the DNA TGTGCCAGCAGCGTTGGCAGGGACTATGAGCAGTTCTTC.

The rearrangement uses TRBV18 and TRBJ1-1, with D perhaps matching TRBD1 (6 bases). The ends were cut back, 4 bases at V and 6 bases at J, with 12 bases in the middle. The CDR3 totals 13 residues. CDR1 is KGHSH and CDR2 is LQKENI in the germline V gene. CDR3 protein: CASSLNRDAEAFF. The CDR3 nucleotides are TGTGCCAGCTCACTAAACAGGGATGCTGAAGCTTTCTTT.

This clone was detected only a few times. This chain uses TRBV5-1 with TRBJ2-6; no clear D. V was cut by 0 bases and J by 4 bases, with 11 bases left in between. The CDR3 contains 16 residues. The V gene's germline CDR1 is SGHRS and CDR2 YFSETQ. The CDR3 sequence: CASSLGPGYGANVLTF. CDR3 nucleotide sequence: TGCGCCAGCAGCTTGGGCCCCGGGTACGGGGCCAACGTCCTGACTTTC.

The J gene is TRBJ1-2, the V gene TRBV29-1, with 8 bases that match TRBD1. The CDR3 extends over 13 amino acids. Trimming removed 2 bases from V and 5 bases from J; junction bases left unmatched: 4. The germline V gene has CDR1 SQVTM and CDR2 ANQGSEA. CDR3 sequence reads: CSVEPGQGYGYTF. CDR3 sequence (DNA): TGCAGCGTTGAACCCGGACAGGGTTATGGCTACACCTTC.

This clone was observed a single time. The CDR3 loop is CASSQAQGSEKLFF. As DNA, the CDR3 is TGCGCCAGCAGCCAAGCGCAGGGGAGTGAAAAACTGTTTTTT. The chain has TRBV4-1 and TRBJ1-4; D possibly corresponds to TRBD1 (6 bases). The CDR3 loop spans 14 amino acids. CDR1 and CDR2 (germline): MGHRA, YSYEKL. V lost 1 base, J lost 7 bases, and 10 bases lay in between.

This chain joins TRBV7-2 and TRBJ2-7; 7 bases are shared with TRBD1. CDR3 length equals 14 residues. The junction had 7 bases not matched to a gene; V was cut back by 5 bases and J by 3 bases. The germline V gene encodes CDR1 SGHTA and CDR2 FQGNSA. CDR3 bases: TGTGCCAGCAGCCAGACAGGGAAGGGCTACGAGCAGTACTTC. Translating gives CASSQTGKGYEQYF.

V gene TRBV10-1 combines with J gene TRBJ2-5; TRBD2 matches 12 bases. This CDR3 has 17 residues. Trimming cost V 8 bases and J 0 bases; bases outside gene matches: 10. Looked up from germline, CDR1 is WNHNN and CDR2 is SYGVQD (reference sequence). DNA for the CDR3: TGCGCCAGCGTCCCGTGGACTAGCGGGGTCTACCAAGAGACCCAGTACTTC. As protein: CASVPWTSGVYQETQYF.

The V call is TRBV28, the J call TRBJ2-3; D remains unclear. Germline V gene lookup returns CDR1 MDHEN and CDR2 SYDVKM. This CDR3 is 16 amino acids long. Deletions cut 2 bases from V and 0 bases from J, with 12 bases between. The CDR3: CASSLPRLRSTDTQYF. In nucleotides, the CDR3 is TGTGCCAGCAGTTTACCCCGTTTGAGGAGCACAGATACGCAGTATTTT.

The V gene is TRBV7-3, the J gene TRBJ1-6; D gene uncertain. CDR3 length: 18 amino acids. The V gene lost 5 bases and the J gene lost 5 bases, with 22 bases spanning the gap. CDR1 and CDR2 (germline): SGHTA, FQGTGA. As DNA, the CDR3 is TGTGCCAGCAGCATATCCGGTCAACGGGGAAGGGATAATTCACCCCTCCACTTT. This codes for CASSISGQRGRDNSPLHF.

The chain joins TRBV2 to TRBJ1-5, with D hard to call. Trimming stripped 2 bases from V and 0 bases from J, with 5 bases between. From germline, CDR1 is SNHLY and CDR2 FYNNEI. This CDR3 spans 14 amino acids. The DNA of the CDR3 is TGTGCCAGCAGTGAATTAGATAGCAATCAGCCCCAGCATTTT. The encoded protein is CASSELDSNQPQHF.

This chain joins TRBV11-1 and TRBJ2-5, with D possibly matching TRBD2 (6 bases). This CDR3 is 15 amino acids long. Trimming stripped 3 bases from V and 2 bases from J, with 13 bases between. Germline CDR1 SGHAT, CDR2 FQDESV (reference sequence). CDR3 amino acids: CASSFGAGLQETQYF. Written as DNA, the CDR3 is TGTGCCAGCAGCTTTGGAGCGGGTCTACAAGAGACCCAGTACTTC.

This clone was observed a handful of times. V usage is TRBV7-2 and J usage is TRBJ2-3; tentative D call: TRBD2 (6 bases). V was cut by 3 bases and J by 0 bases, with 10 bases left in between. There are 15 residues in the CDR3. Germline loops: CDR1 SGHTA, CDR2 FQGNSA. The CDR3 sequence is CASSFRGASTDTQYF. The DNA of the CDR3 is TGTGCCAGCAGCTTCCGCGGGGCTAGCACAGATACGCAGTATTTT. Complete variable domain (other parts from reference TRBV7-2 and TRBJ2-3): GAGVSQSPSNKVTEKGKDVELRCDPISGHTALYWYRQSLGQGLEFLIYFQGNSAPDKSGLPSDRFSAERTGGSVSTLTIQRTQQEDSAVYLCASSFRGASTDTQYFGPGTRLTVL.

The chain carries TRBV5-1 and TRBJ2-1; no firm D call. Germline V gives CDR1 SGHRS, CDR2 YFSETQ. Trimming stripped 3 bases from V and 0 bases from J, with 13 bases between. The CDR3 loop spans 16 amino acids. The DNA for the CDR3 is TGCGCCAGCAGCTCCGGGTCCGTCAGCTCCTACAATGAGCAGTTCTTC. Encoded protein: CASSSGSVSSYNEQFF. The complete variable domain, with remaining parts taken from reference TRBV5-1 and TRBJ2-1, reads KAGVTQTPRYLIKTRGQQVTLSCSPISGHRSVSWYQQTPGQGLQFLFEYFSETQRNKGNFPGRFSGRQFSNSRSEMNVSTLELGDSALYLCASSSGSVSSYNEQFFGPGTRLTVL.

The CDR3 protein is CASSWGLAEKETQYF. CDR3 sequence (DNA): TGTGCCAGCAGCTGGGGACTAGCGGAAAAAGAGACCCAGTACTTC. V gene TRBV7-2 combines with J gene TRBJ2-5, with TRBD2 identical over 11 bases. J was trimmed by 3 bases and V by 4 bases; bases with no gene match: 4. Germline V CDR1 and CDR2: SGHTA, FQGNSA. This CDR3 contains 15 residues.

The chain employs TRBV5-1 and TRBJ2-1; 9 bases are shared with TRBD2. V gave up 3 bases and J gave up 0 bases; unmatched junction bases: 7. The germline V gene has CDR1 SGHRS and CDR2 YFSETQ. The CDR3 runs to 17 residues. The CDR3 is CASSSSAGGSSYNEQFF. As DNA, the CDR3 is TGCGCCAGCAGCTCGTCGGCGGGGGGGAGCTCCTACAATGAGCAGTTCTTC. The full variable domain, its missing parts supplied by reference TRBV5-1 and TRBJ2-1, is KAGVTQTPRYLIKTRGQQVTLSCSPISGHRSVSWYQQTPGQGLQFLFEYFSETQRNKGNFPGRFSGRQFSNSRSEMNVSTLELGDSALYLCASSSSAGGSSYNEQFFGPGTRLTVL.

The V call is TRBV28, the J call TRBJ1-5, with D uncertain. The CDR3 is 16 residues long. Germline assignment: CDR1 MDHEN and CDR2 SYDVKM. Between the trimmed V and J ends, which lost 6 bases and 3 bases, there was a span of 18 bases. CDR3 protein: CASSLAGSINNQPQHF. Here the CDR3 DNA reads TGTGCCAGCAGCCTCGCCGGGTCTATTAACAATCAGCCCCAGCATTTT.

The CDR3 nucleotides read TGTGCCAGCAGAATGCGACAGGGTGGGAATGAAAAACTGTTTTTT. As protein: CASRMRQGGNEKLFF. The chain uses TRBV2 and TRBJ1-4; 7 bases fit TRBD1. The CDR3 consists of 15 residues. Per the germline V gene, CDR1 is SNHLY and CDR2 is FYNNEI. J lost 5 bases, V lost 6 bases, and 9 bases had no gene match.

This chain uses TRBV19 with TRBJ2-1; D possibly corresponds to TRBD2 (6 bases). V gave up 3 bases and J gave up 0 bases, with 15 bases separating them. Germline values: CDR1 LNHDA, CDR2 SQIVND (reference sequence). CDR3 size: 17 residues. The CDR3 DNA is TGTGCCAGTAGTATCCTAGCGACCAGGAGCTCCTACAATGAGCAGTTCTTC. The encoded protein is CASSILATRSSYNEQFF.

The gene calls are TRBV27 and TRBJ1-2; 7 bases fit TRBD1. There are 15 residues in the CDR3. The germline gives CDR1 MNHEY, CDR2 SMNVEV (reference sequence). After removal of 8 bases from V and 2 bases from J, the junction contained 11 bases not matched to a gene. The chain's CDR3 is CASRRSGTENYGYTF. DNA for the CDR3: TGTGCCAGCCGCAGATCCGGGACAGAAAACTATGGCTACACCTTC.